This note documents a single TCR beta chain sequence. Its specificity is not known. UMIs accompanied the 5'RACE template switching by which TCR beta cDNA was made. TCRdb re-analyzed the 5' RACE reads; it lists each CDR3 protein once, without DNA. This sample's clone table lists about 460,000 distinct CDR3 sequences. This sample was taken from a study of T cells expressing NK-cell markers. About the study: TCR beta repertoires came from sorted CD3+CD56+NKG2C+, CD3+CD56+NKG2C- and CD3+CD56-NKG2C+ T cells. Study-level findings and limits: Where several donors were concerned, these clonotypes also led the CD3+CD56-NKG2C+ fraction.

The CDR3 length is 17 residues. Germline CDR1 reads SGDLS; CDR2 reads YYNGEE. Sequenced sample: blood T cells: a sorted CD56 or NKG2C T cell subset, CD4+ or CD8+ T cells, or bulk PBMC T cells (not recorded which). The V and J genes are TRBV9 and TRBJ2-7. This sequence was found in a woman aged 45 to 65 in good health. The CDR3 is CASSVSSSSGGPYEQYF. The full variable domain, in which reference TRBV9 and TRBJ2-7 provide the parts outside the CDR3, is DSGVTQTPKHLITATGQRVTLRCSPRSGDLSVYWYQQSLDQGLQFLIQYYNGEERAKGNILERFSAQQFPDLHSELNLSSLELGDSALYFCASSVSSSSGGPYEQYFGPGTRLTVT.